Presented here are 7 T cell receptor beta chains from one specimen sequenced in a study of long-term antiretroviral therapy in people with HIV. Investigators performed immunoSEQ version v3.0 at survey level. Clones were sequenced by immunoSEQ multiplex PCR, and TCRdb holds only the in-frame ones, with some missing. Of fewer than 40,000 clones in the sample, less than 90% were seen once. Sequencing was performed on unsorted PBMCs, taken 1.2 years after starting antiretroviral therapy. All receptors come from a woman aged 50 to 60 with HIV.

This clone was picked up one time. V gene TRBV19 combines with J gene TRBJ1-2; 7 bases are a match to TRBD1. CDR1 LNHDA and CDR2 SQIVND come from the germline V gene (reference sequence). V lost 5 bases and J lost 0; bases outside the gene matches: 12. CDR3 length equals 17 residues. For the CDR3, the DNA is TGTGCCAGTAGTTTCAACAGGGGACCTCAAGCTAACTATGGCTACACCTTC. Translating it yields CASSFNRGPQANYGYTF.

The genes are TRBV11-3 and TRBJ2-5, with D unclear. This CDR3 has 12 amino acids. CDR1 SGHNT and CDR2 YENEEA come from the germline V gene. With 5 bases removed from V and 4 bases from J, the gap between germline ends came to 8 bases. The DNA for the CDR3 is TGTGCCAGCAGCCGAACCACAGAGACCCAGTACTTC. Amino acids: CASSRTTETQYF.

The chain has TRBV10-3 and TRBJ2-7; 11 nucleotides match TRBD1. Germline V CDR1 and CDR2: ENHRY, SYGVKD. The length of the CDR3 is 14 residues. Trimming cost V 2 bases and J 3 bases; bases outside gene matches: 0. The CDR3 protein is CAISEGTGGYEQYF. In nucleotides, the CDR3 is TGTGCCATCAGTGAGGGGACAGGGGGCTACGAGCAGTACTTC.

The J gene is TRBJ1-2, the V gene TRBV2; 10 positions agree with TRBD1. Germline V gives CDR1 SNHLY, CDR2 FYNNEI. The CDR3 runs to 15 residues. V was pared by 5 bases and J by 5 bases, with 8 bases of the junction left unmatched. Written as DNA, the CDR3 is TGTGCCAGCAGTCCCCGGGACAGGGGAGGGTATGGCTACACCTTC. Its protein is CASSPRDRGGYGYTF.

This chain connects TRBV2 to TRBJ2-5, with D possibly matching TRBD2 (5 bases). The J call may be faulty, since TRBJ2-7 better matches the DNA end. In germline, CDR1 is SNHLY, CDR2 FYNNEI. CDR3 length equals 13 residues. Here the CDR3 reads CATGIGPAYEQYF. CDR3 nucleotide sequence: TGTGCCACCGGGATCGGACCGGCCTACGAGCAGTACTTC.

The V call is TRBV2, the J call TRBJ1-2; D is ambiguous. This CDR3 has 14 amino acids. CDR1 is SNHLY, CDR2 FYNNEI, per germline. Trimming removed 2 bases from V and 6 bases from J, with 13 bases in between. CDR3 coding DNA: TGTGCCAGCAGTGAAAGATTGGGGTTCGATGGCTACACCTTC. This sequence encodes CASSERLGFDGYTF. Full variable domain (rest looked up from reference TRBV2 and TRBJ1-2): EPEVTQTPSHQVTQMGQEVILRCVPISNHLYFYWYRQILGQKVEFLVSFYNNEISEKSEIFDDQFSVERPDGSNFTLKIRSTKLEDSAMYFCASSERLGFDGYTFGSGTRLTVV.

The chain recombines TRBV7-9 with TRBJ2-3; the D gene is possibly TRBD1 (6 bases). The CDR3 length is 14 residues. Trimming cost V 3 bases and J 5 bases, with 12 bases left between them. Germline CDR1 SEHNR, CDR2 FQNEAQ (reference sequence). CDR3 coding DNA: TGTGCCAGCAGCTTGGTGGGGGCGAAAGATACGCAGTATTTT. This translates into CASSLVGAKDTQYF.